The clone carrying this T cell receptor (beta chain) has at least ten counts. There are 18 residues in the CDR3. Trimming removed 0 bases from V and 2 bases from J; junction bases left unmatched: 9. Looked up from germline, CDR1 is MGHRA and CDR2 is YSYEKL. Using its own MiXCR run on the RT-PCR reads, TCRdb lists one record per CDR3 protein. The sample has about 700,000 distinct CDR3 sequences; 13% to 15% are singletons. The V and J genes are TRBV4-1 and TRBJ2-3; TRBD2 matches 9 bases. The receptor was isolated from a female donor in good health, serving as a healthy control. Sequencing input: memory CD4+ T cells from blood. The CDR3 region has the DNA TGCGCCAGCAGCCAAGACCCGGGGGCGGGAGGGTTCACAGATACGCAGTATTTT. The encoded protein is CASSQDPGAGGFTDTQYF.